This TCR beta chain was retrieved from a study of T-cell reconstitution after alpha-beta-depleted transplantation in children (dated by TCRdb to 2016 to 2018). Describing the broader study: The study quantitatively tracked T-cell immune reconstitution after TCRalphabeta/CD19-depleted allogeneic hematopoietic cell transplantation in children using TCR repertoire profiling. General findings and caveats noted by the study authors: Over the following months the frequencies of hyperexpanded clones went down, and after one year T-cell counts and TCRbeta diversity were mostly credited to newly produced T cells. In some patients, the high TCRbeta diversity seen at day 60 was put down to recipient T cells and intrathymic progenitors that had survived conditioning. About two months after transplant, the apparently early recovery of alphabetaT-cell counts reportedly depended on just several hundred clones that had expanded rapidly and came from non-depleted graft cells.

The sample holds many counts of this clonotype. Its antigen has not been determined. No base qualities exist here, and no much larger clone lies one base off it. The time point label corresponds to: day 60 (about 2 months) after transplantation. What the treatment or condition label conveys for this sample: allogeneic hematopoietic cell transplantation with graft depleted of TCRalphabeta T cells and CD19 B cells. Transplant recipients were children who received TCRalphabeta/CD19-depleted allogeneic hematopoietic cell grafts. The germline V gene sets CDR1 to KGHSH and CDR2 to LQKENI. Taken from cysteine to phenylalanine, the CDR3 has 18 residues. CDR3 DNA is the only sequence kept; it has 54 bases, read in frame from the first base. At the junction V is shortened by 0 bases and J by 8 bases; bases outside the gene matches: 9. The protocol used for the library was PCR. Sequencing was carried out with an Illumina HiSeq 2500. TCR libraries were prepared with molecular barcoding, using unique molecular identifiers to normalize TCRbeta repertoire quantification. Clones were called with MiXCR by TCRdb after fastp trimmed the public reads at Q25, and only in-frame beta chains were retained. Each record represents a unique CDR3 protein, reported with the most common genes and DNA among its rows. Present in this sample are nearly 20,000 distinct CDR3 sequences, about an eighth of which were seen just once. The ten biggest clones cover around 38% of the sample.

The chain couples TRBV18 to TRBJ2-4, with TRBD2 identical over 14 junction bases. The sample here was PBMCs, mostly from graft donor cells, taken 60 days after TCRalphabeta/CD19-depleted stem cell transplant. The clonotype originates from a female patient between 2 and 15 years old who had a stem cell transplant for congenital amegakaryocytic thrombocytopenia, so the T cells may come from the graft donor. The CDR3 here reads CASSPPTSGRAGVDIQYF. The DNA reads TGTGCCAGCTCACCACCGACTAGCGGGAGGGCCGGGGTAGACATTCAGTACTTC.